The following is a T cell receptor (beta chain) sequence with its context. Its target is unknown. It was cDNA, reverse transcribed from extracted RNA, that served as the sequencing template. The assay was immunoSEQ multiplex PCR, and TCRdb's table has in-frame clones only and misses some. The table shows some 170,000 clones, with 50% to 75% occurring only once. This sample was taken from a study of CD8+ T cells in alopecia areata. Study context: Treatment comprised oral tofacitinib, 5 to 10 mg twice daily, in treated patients. Scoring of severity for treated patients was based on percentage of affected scalp area.

Treatment: oral pan-JAK inhibitor, 5-10 mg twice daily. Study-level results: With patients, TCR sharing proved less clear than in mice, a difference possibly related to HLA.

Source: CD4+ T cells sorted from blood, taken between weeks 55 and 70, from a patient treated with tofacitinib. The TCR sequence derives from a human donor with alopecia areata.

Written as DNA, the CDR3 is TGCAGCGCCCGACAGCCTCTGAACACTGAAGCTTTCTTT. Translated: CSARQPLNTEAFF. The chain is built from TRBV29-1 and TRBJ1-1, with a possible D match to TRBD1 (5 bases). V shed 7 bases and J shed 0 bases, with 12 bases lying between them. This CDR3 comprises 13 residues. Germline lookup yields CDR1 SQVTM and CDR2 ANQGSEA.